This T cell receptor (beta chain) stems from a study of T cell repertoires in cytomegalovirus infection. This clonotype was seen a handful of times. The CDR3 spans 14 residues. The germline V gene encodes CDR1 KGHSH and CDR2 LQKENI. The germline V and J ends were trimmed by 2 bases and 3 bases, with 11 bases remaining between them. From the reads, TCRdb called clonotypes with MiXCR, one entry per CDR3 protein. Of 450,000 to 600,000 distinct CDR3 sequences listed, approximately 11% were seen once; the top ten hold 10% to 13%. The clonotype comes from a human donor in good health (CMV status not recorded). Some clones in this sample may be carry-over from other donors' samples. The chain carries TRBV18 and TRBJ2-7, with D possibly being TRBD1 or TRBD2 (5 bases each). Specimen: PBMCs. The CDR3 is CASSPGAGSYEQYF. As DNA, the CDR3 is TGTGCCAGCTCACCAGGGGCAGGGAGCTACGAGCAGTACTTC.